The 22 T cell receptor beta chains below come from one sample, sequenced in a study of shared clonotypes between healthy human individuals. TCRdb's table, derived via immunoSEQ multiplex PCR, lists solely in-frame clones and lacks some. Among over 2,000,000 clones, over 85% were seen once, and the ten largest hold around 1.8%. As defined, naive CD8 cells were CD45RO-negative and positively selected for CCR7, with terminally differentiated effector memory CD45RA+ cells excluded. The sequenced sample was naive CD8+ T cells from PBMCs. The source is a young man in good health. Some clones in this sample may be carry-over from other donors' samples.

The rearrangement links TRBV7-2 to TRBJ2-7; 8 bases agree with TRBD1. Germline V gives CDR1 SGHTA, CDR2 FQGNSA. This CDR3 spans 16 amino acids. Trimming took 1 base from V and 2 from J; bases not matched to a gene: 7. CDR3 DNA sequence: TGTGCCAGCAGCTTAGGTTGGGGACAGGATACCTACGAGCAGTACTTC. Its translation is CASSLGWGQDTYEQYF.

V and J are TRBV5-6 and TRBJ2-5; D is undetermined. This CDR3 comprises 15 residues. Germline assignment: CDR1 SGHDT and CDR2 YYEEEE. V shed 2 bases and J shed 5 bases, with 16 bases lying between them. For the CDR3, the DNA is TGTGCCAGCAGCTTAGGGCCCTCCGTCGGGGAGACCCAGTACTTC. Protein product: CASSLGPSVGETQYF.

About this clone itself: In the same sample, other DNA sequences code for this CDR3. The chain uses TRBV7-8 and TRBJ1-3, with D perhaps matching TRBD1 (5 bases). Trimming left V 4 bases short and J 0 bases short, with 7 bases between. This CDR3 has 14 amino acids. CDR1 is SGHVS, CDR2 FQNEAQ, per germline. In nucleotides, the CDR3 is TGTGCCAGCAGCTCAAGGGGCTCTGGAAACACCATATATTTT. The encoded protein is CASSSRGSGNTIYF.

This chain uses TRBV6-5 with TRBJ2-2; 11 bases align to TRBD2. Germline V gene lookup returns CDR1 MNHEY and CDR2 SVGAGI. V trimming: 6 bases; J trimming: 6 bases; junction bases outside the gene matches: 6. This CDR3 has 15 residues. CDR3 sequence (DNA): TGTGCCAGCAGAGTAGCGGGAGGGTATTCCGGGGAGCTGTTTTTT. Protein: CASRVAGGYSGELFF.

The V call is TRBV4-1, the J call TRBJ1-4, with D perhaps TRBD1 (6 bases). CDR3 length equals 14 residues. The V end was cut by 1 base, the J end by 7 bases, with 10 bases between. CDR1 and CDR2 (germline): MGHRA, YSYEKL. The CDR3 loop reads CASSQVAGAEKLFF. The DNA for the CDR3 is TGCGCCAGCAGCCAAGTGGCGGGGGCTGAAAAACTGTTTTTT.

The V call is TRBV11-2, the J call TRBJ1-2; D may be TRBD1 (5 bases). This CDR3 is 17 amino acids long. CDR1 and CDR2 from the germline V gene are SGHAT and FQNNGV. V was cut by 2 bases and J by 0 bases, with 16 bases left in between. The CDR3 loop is CASSLNRNRKSNYGYTF. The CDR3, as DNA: TGTGCCAGCAGCTTAAATCGGAACAGGAAATCTAACTATGGCTACACCTTC.

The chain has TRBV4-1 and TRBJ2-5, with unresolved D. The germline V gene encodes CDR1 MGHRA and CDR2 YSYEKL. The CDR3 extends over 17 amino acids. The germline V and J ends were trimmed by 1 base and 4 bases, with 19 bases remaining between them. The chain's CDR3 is CASSQVTLRKGLETQYF. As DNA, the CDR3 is TGCGCCAGCAGCCAAGTCACCCTCCGCAAAGGGCTAGAGACCCAGTACTTC.

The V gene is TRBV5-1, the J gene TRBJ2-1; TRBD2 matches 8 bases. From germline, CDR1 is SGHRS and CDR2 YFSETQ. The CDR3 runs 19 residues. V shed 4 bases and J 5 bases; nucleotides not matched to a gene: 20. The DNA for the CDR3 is TGCGCCAGCAGCCTATACAGACTAAGCGGGGGAGTATCCCACAATGAGCAGTTCTTC. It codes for CASSLYRLSGGVSHNEQFF.

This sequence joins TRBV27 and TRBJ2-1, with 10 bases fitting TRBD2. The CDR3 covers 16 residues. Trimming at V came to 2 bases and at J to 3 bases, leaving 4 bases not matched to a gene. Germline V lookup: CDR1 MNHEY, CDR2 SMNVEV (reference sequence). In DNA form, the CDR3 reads TGTGCCAGCAGTTTAGTTGGACTAGCGGACTACAATGAGCAGTTCTTC. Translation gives CASSLVGLADYNEQFF.

CDR3 amino acids: CASSPRDIMNTEAFF. The CDR3 DNA follows: TGTGCCAGCAGCCCCCGGGACATTATGAACACTGAAGCTTTCTTT. This rearrangement joins TRBV7-6 to TRBJ1-1; possibly TRBD1 for D (6 bases). V was clipped by 5 bases and J by 0 bases, with 13 bases between them. The germline V gene has CDR1 SGHVS and CDR2 FNYEAQ. The CDR3 spans 15 residues.

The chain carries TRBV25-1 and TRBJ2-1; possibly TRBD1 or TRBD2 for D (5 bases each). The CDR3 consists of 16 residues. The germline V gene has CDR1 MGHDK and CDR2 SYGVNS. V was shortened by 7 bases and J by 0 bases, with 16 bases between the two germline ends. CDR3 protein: CASIDQIGTSYNEQFF. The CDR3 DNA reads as TGTGCCAGCATAGACCAAATCGGGACCTCCTACAATGAGCAGTTCTTC. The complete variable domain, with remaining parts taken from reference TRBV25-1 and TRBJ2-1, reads EADIYQTPRYLVIGTGKKITLECSQTMGHDKMYWYQQDPGMELHLIHYSYGVNSTEKGDLSSESTVSRIRTEHFPLTLESARPSHTSQYLCASIDQIGTSYNEQFFGPGTRLTVL.

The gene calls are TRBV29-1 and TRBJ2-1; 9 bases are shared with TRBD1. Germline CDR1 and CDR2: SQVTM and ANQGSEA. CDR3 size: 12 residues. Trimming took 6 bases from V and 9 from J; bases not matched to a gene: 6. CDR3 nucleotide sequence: TGCAGCGTCCCGGGACAGGGTCCTGAGCAGTTCTTC. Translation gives CSVPGQGPEQFF.

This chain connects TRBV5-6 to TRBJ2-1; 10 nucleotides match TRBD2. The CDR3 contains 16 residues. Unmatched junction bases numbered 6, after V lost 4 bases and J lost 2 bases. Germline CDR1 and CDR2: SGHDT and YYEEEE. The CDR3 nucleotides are TGTGCCAGCAGCCATAACCTAGCGGGAGCCTACAATGAGCAGTTCTTC. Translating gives CASSHNLAGAYNEQFF.

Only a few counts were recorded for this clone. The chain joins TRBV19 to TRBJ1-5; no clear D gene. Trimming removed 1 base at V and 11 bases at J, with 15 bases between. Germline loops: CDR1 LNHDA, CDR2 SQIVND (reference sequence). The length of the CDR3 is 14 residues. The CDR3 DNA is TGTGCCAGTAGTATAGCCCAACAGTTCTGGGCCCAGCATTTT. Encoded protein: CASSIAQQFWAQHF. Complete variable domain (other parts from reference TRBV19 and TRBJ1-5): DGGITQSPKYLFRKEGQNVTLSCEQNLNHDAMYWYRQDPGQGLRLIYYSQIVNDFQKGDIAEGYSVSREKKESFPLTVTSAQKNPTAFYLCASSIAQQFWAQHFGDGTRLSIL.

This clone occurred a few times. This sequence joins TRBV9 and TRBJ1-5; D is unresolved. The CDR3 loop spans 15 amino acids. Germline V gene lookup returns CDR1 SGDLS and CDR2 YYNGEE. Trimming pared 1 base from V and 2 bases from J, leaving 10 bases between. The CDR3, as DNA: TGTGCCAGCAGCGTAAACGGGAGGGGCAATCAGCCCCAGCATTTT. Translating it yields CASSVNGRGNQPQHF.

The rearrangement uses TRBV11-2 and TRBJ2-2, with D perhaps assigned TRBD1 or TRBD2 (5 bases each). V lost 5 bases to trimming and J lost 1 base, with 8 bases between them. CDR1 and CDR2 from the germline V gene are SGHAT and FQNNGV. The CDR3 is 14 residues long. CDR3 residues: CASSVGRNTGELFF. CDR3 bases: TGTGCCAGCAGCGTGGGACGGAACACCGGGGAGCTGTTTTTT.

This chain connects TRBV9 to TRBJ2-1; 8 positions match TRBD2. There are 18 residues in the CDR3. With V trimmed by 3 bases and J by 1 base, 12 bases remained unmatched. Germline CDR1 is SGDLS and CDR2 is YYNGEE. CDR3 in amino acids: CASSAMGSSGLSYNEQFF. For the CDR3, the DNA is TGTGCCAGCAGCGCGATGGGTTCTAGCGGGCTATCCTACAATGAGCAGTTCTTC.

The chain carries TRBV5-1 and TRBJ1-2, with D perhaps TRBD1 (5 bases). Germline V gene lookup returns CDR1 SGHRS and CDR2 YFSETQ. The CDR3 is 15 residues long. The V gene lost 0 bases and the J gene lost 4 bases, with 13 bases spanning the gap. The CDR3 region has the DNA TGCGCCAGCAGCTTGGCCCGGCAGGGCTTCTATGGCTACACCTTC. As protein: CASSLARQGFYGYTF.

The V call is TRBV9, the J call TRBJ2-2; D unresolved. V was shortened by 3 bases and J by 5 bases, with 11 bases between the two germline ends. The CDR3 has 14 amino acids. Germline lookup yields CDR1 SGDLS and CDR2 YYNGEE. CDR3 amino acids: CASSALLRTGELFF. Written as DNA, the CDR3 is TGTGCCAGCAGCGCCCTCTTGAGGACCGGGGAGCTGTTTTTT. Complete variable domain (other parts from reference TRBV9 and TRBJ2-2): DSGVTQTPKHLITATGQRVTLRCSPRSGDLSVYWYQQSLDQGLQFLIQYYNGEERAKGNILERFSAQQFPDLHSELNLSSLELGDSALYFCASSALLRTGELFFGEGSRLTVL.

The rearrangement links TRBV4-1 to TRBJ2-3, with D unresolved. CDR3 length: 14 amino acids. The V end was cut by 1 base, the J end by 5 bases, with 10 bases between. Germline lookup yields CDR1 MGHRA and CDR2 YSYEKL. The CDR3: CASSQVSAEDTQYF. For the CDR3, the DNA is TGCGCCAGCAGCCAAGTCTCGGCGGAAGATACGCAGTATTTT.

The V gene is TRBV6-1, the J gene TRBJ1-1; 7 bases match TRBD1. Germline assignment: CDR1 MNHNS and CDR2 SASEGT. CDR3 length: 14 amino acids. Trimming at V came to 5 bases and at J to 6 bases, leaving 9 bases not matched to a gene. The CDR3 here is CASSFHRGEAEAFF. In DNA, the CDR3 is TGTGCCAGCAGTTTCCACAGGGGAGAGGCTGAAGCTTTCTTT.

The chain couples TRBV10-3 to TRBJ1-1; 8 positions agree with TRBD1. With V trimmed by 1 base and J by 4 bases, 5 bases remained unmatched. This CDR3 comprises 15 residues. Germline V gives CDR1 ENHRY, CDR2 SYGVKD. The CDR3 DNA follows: TGTGCCATCAGTGAGTGGACAGGGTCGAGCACTGAAGCTTTCTTT. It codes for CAISEWTGSSTEAFF.